One T cell receptor (beta chain) is described in this entry. The sample is drawn from a study of metastatic and nonmetastatic thyroid tumors. Study information: Repertoires of blood and of tissue (tumor or nodule) from malignant and benign thyroid patients were compared.

Thyroid surgery had not been preceded by any treatment in any patient. CDR1 MNHNS and CDR2 SASEGT come from the germline V gene. The CDR3 spans 15 residues. Trimming took 2 bases from V and 0 from J, leaving 8 bases between them. MiXCR re-clonotyped the PCR reads for TCRdb. The sample includes about 34,000 clones, 35% to 45% seen only once; the top ten take under 25%. This clonotype was obtained from a female donor with papillary thyroid cancer or a benign thyroid nodule (not recorded which). Some clones in this sample may be carry-over from other donors' samples. This sequence joins TRBV6-1 and TRBJ2-1; D gene unclear. Material: tumor tissue. As DNA, the CDR3 is TGTGCCAGCAGTGAATGGCACCCCTCCTACAATGAGCAGTTCTTC. Translated: CASSEWHPSYNEQFF.